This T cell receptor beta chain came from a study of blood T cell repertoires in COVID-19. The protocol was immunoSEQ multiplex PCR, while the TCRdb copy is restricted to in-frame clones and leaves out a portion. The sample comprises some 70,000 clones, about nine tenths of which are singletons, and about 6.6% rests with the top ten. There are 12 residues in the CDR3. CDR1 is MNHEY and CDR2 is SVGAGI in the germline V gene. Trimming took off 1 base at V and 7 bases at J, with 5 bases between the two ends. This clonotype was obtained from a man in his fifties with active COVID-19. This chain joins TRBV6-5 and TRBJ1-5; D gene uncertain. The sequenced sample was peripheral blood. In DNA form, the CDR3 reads TGTGCCAGCAGTTACTATGGCCAGCCCCAGCATTTT. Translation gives CASSYYGQPQHF.